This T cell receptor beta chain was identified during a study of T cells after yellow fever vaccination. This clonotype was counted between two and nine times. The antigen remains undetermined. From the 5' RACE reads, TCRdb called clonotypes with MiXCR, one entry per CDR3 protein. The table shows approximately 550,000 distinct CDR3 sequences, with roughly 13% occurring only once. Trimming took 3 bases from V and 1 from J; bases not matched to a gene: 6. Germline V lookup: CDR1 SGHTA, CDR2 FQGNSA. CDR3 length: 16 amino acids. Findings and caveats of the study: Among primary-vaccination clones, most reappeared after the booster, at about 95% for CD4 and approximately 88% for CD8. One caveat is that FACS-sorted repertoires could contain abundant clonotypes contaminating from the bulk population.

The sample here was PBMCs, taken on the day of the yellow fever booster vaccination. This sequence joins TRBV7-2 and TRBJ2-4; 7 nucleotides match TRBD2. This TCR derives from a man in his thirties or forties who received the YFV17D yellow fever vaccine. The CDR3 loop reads CASSFGGREAKNIQYF. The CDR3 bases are TGTGCCAGCAGCTTTGGGGGGAGGGAGGCCAAAAACATTCAGTACTTC.